The 5 T cell receptor beta chains in this list originate from one sample, sequenced in a study of Tregs in tolerant kidney transplant recipients. Assay used: immunoSEQ multiplex PCR; TCRdb lists only in-frame clones, some missing. The sample totals 25,000 to 35,000 clones; its top ten clones hold approximately 7.3%. Sequenced here: CD8+ T cells from blood, sampled before the transplant. All receptors derive from a human donor who received a combined kidney and bone marrow transplant.

CDR3 protein: CASSLVVGPTDTQYF. The CDR3 DNA, read in part, is TGTGCCAGCAGCTTAGTCGTGGGCCCCACAGATACG. The chain joins TRBV7-2 to TRBJ2-3; D is undetermined. The sequence runs out 3 residues before the end of the CDR3; the remainder is reconstructed from the germline J gene. CDR3 length: 15 residues. Germline lookup yields CDR1 SGHTA and CDR2 FQGNSA. Deletions cut 1 base from V and 2 bases from J, with 10 bases between.

Concerning this clone itself: With the read ending 3 residues before the CDR3 end, the germline J gene is used to fill in that end. This chain links TRBV6-2 or TRBV6-3 with TRBJ2-7, with 8 bases fitting TRBD1. CDR3 length: 13 amino acids. V trimming: 7 bases; J trimming: 4 bases; junction bases outside the gene matches: 6. Germline V gene sequence: CDR1 MNHEY, CDR2 SVGEGT. The CDR3 spells CASMRQGPYEQYF. CDR3 bases read: TGTGCCAGCATGCGACAGGGGCCTTACGAG.

Notes on this clone: The read finishes 3 residues shy of the CDR3 end, and the germline J gene is used to complete it. This chain joins TRBV6-2 or TRBV6-3 and TRBJ2-1; TRBD2 matches at 9 bases. The CDR3 runs 16 residues. J was trimmed by 1 base and V by 3 bases; bases with no gene match: 4. Per the germline V gene, CDR1 is MNHEY and CDR2 is SVGEGT. CDR3 DNA, as far as it was read: TGTGCCAGCAGTTATGCTAGCGGGATATCCTACAATGAG. Translated: CASSYASGISYNE. The full CDR3 is CASSYASGISYNEQFF.

With respect to this clone: The read stops 3 residues short of the end of the CDR3; the missing end is completed from the germline J gene. This chain links TRBV2 with TRBJ2-1; tentative D call: TRBD1 (6 bases). V was clipped by 1 base and J by 9 bases, with 10 bases between them. The CDR3 has 13 residues. CDR1 is SNHLY, CDR2 FYNNEI, per germline. The CDR3 spells CASSEGWGREQFF. Incomplete CDR3 DNA: TGTGCCAGCAGTGAAGGATGGGGGCGTGAG.

In regard to this clone: The read halts 3 residues ahead of the CDR3 end, with the missing end drawn from the germline J gene. This rearrangement joins TRBV2 to TRBJ2-7; weak D call: TRBD1 (6 bases). V was clipped by 7 bases and J by 5 bases, with 21 bases between them. The CDR3 runs to 15 residues. Germline assignment: CDR1 SNHLY and CDR2 FYNNEI. The covered CDR3 bases are TGTGCCAGCAAAGTTGGACAGTCATCCCTAAACGAG. It codes for CASKVGQSSLNE. The entire CDR3 protein is CASKVGQSSLNEQYF.